The 12 T cell receptor beta chains below all came from one sample that was sequenced in a study of T cell responses to AZD1222 COVID-19 vaccine. Repertoires were generated with immunoSEQ multiplex PCR, while TCRdb's copy carries only in-frame clones and drops some. Counted here are about 160,000 clones, approximately 90% occurring once; the ten biggest clones make up 4.3%. Sequenced material: peripheral blood, taken 28 days after the second AZD1222 dose. These receptors were collected from an adult who received the AZD1222 COVID-19 vaccine.

The chain is built from TRBV6-2 or TRBV6-3 and TRBJ1-5, with 7 bases identical to TRBD1. Germline V gene sequence: CDR1 MNHEY, CDR2 SVGEGT. The CDR3 extends over 15 amino acids. Losses at the gene ends were 6 bases for V and 7 bases for J; bases not matched to a gene: 12. Here the CDR3 reads CASSLAGGAGQPQHF. The CDR3 region has the DNA TGTGCCAGCAGCCTAGCAGGGGGAGCAGGGCAGCCCCAGCATTTT.

The V call is TRBV7-2, the J call TRBJ2-7; 7 bases are shared with TRBD1. Looked up from germline, CDR1 is SGHTA and CDR2 is FQGNSA. There are 16 residues in the CDR3. The V gene end was trimmed by 5 bases and the J gene end by 2 bases; junction bases not matched to a gene: 12. DNA for the CDR3: TGTGCCAGCAGCGCACCGGGACAGCGAACTACCTACGAGCAGTACTTC. This codes for CASSAPGQRTTYEQYF.

This chain connects TRBV5-1 to TRBJ1-1; maybe TRBD1 (5 bases). The germline gives CDR1 SGHRS, CDR2 YFSETQ. The CDR3 consists of 13 residues. Trimming removed 0 bases from V and 5 bases from J, with 8 bases in between. The CDR3 region is CASSLVGQTEAFF. CDR3 nucleotides: TGCGCCAGCAGCTTGGTGGGGCAGACTGAAGCTTTCTTT.

The V gene is TRBV11-2, the J gene TRBJ2-5; 9 bases line up with TRBD1. CDR3 length: 15 amino acids. Germline V lookup: CDR1 SGHAT, CDR2 FQNNGV. V shed 1 base, J shed 4 bases, and the junction held 4 bases outside the gene matches. CDR3 DNA: TGTGCCAGCAGCTTAGCGGACAGGGGAAGAGAGACCCAGTACTTC. Amino acids: CASSLADRGRETQYF.

The V and J genes are TRBV9 and TRBJ1-1, with unresolved D. CDR1 and CDR2 from the germline V gene are SGDLS and YYNGEE. The CDR3 has 13 amino acids. V lost 0 bases and J lost 6, with 9 bases in between. The CDR3 region has the DNA TGTGCCAGCAGCGTAGAACTTTTCTCTGAAGCTTTCTTT. Protein product: CASSVELFSEAFF.

The chain joins TRBV11-2 to TRBJ1-1; a weak D match, TRBD1 (5 bases). Germline V gives CDR1 SGHAT, CDR2 FQNNGV. The germline V and J ends were trimmed by 3 bases and 4 bases, with 15 bases remaining between them. CDR3 size: 15 residues. CDR3 nucleotides: TGTGCCAGCAGCTTTAGACAGCCGGTGAGCACTGAAGCTTTCTTT. Its protein product is CASSFRQPVSTEAFF.

The sample holds one count of this clone. J is TRBJ1-6 and V is TRBV15; the D gene is possibly TRBD1 (5 bases). CDR3 length: 18 amino acids. V was pared by 5 bases and J by 3 bases, with 20 bases between. Germline V gene sequence: CDR1 LNHNV, CDR2 YYDKDF (reference sequence). The CDR3, as DNA: TGTGCCACCAGCCCGGTCCGGGGGAATTCTTACTATAATTCACCCCTCCACTTT. It codes for CATSPVRGNSYYNSPLHF.

This rearrangement joins TRBV13 to TRBJ1-2; D perhaps matches TRBD1 (6 bases). The V and J ends lost 4 bases and 7 bases respectively, with 16 bases between them. CDR1 and CDR2 (germline): PRHDT, FYEKMQ (reference sequence). The length of the CDR3 is 14 residues. The DNA for the CDR3 is TGTGCCAGCAGCTCCAGGGGATCTATGTTTGGCTACACCTTC. This sequence encodes CASSSRGSMFGYTF.

V is TRBV7-9 and J is TRBJ2-2; maybe TRBD1 (5 bases). Trimming took off 3 bases at V and 1 base at J, with 6 bases between the two ends. From germline, CDR1 is SEHNR and CDR2 FQNEAQ (reference sequence). This CDR3 spans 14 amino acids. CDR3 DNA: TGTGCCAGCAGCTTGACAGTGAACACCGGGGAGCTGTTTTTT. Translated: CASSLTVNTGELFF.

This clone was seen only a few times. This chain connects TRBV6-2 or TRBV6-3 to TRBJ2-3; D possibly corresponds to TRBD2 (5 bases). The CDR3 consists of 16 residues. Trimming removed 4 bases from V and 5 bases from J, with 19 bases in between. CDR1 is MNHEY, CDR2 SVGEGT, per germline. This CDR3 reads CASSLHPRTEGDTQYF. In nucleotides, the CDR3 is TGTGCCAGCAGTTTGCATCCTCGGACCGAGGGAGATACGCAGTATTTT.

This rearrangement joins TRBV25-1 to TRBJ1-2; no definite D call. V was clipped by 4 bases and J by 8 bases, with 14 bases between them. The germline V gene encodes CDR1 MGHDK and CDR2 SYGVNS. The CDR3 length is 13 residues. The CDR3 loop reads CASSANPGSGYTF. CDR3 coding DNA: TGTGCCAGCAGTGCTAACCCAGGATCAGGCTACACCTTC.

This clone occurred a few times. The chain couples TRBV19 to TRBJ2-1; possible D gene TRBD2, 7 bases. Germline assignment: CDR1 LNHDA and CDR2 SQIVND (reference sequence). The length of the CDR3 is 14 residues. V shed 3 bases and J shed 5 bases, with 11 bases lying between them. DNA for the CDR3: TGTGCCAGTAGTATGCGGGGGCACGACAATGAGCAGTTCTTC. Translation gives CASSMRGHDNEQFF.